The 5 T cell receptor beta chains below come from one sample, sequenced in a study of cytomegalovirus exposure and HLA in healthy donors. The PCR employed 60 Vbeta primers together with 13 Jbeta primers. Repertoires were generated with immunoSEQ multiplex PCR, while TCRdb's copy carries only in-frame clones and drops some. The sample lists tens of thousands of clones, around 68% occurring once. Sequenced material: PBMCs. These TCRs come from a woman aged 25-40 years in good health and CMV-seronegative.

V is TRBV28 and J is TRBJ1-5; TRBD1 matches 7 bases. The CDR3 totals 17 residues. Germline-derived CDR1 and CDR2 are MDHEN and SYDVKM. V gave up 7 bases and J gave up 0 bases; unmatched junction bases: 12. This CDR3 reads CASTPGTVSYSNQPQHF. CDR3 coding DNA: TGTGCCAGCACTCCGGGGACAGTTTCTTATAGCAATCAGCCCCAGCATTTT.

This clone was detected a few times. The chain uses TRBV5-1 and TRBJ2-7; 10 bases agree with TRBD1. V shed 4 bases and J 5 bases; nucleotides not matched to a gene: 9. The CDR3 loop spans 15 amino acids. Germline V lookup: CDR1 SGHRS, CDR2 YFSETQ. CDR3 DNA: TGCGCCAGCAGCCCACCTGGACAGGGGGGCCACGAGCAGTACTTC. It is translated as CASSPPGQGGHEQYF.

The sample holds one count of this clone. This chain uses TRBV5-1 with TRBJ1-4; TRBD1 agrees at 7 bases. The V and J ends lost 2 bases and 5 bases, in that order; junction bases with no gene match: 12. From germline, CDR1 is SGHRS and CDR2 YFSETQ. The length of the CDR3 is 17 residues. CDR3 in amino acids: CASSFGTANRPNEKLFF. CDR3 in DNA: TGCGCCAGCAGCTTTGGGACAGCAAATAGGCCGAATGAAAAACTGTTTTTT.

This chain links TRBV28 with TRBJ2-1; 9 positions agree with TRBD2. The germline V gene has CDR1 MDHEN and CDR2 SYDVKM. V was pared by 2 bases and J by 8 bases, with 7 bases of the junction left unmatched. The CDR3 contains 15 residues. The CDR3 sequence: CASSLAGGALYEQFF. As DNA, the CDR3 is TGTGCCAGCAGTTTAGCGGGAGGGGCCCTCTATGAGCAGTTCTTC. The full variable domain, rest sourced from reference TRBV28 and TRBJ2-1, is DVKVTQSSRYLVKRTGEKVFLECVQDMDHENMFWYRQDPGLGLRLIYFSYDVKMKEKGDIPEGYSVSREKKERFSLILESASTNQTSMYLCASSLAGGALYEQFFGPGTRLTVL.

As DNA, the CDR3 is TGTGCCACCAGCATTAATAAGGGAGGGAGTGAAAAACTGTTTTTT. Translated, it gives CATSINKGGSEKLFF. This sequence joins TRBV15 and TRBJ1-4, with D unresolved. The CDR3 is 15 residues long. V lost 4 bases and J lost 7, with 16 bases in between. The V gene's germline CDR1 is LNHNV and CDR2 YYDKDF (reference sequence).